These 10 T cell receptor beta chains were sequenced from one sample in a study of T cell responses to AZD1222 COVID-19 vaccine. The table came from immunoSEQ multiplex PCR; TCRdb's copy has only in-frame clones and leaves some out. The repertoire holds 150,000 to 200,000 clones, with 90% to 95% as singletons. The sequenced sample was peripheral blood, obtained on day 0 of AZD1222 vaccination. The origin of the receptors is an adult in good health.

The V call is TRBV3-1 (or the pseudogene TRBV3-2), the J call TRBJ1-1; possibly TRBD1 for D (6 bases). CDR1 and CDR2 (germline): LGHDT, YNNKEL (reference sequence). The CDR3 consists of 16 residues. Trimming shortened V by 3 bases and J by 1 base, and 15 bases separated the two germline ends. The CDR3 region is CASSHQRGWKNTEAFF. The CDR3 region has the DNA TGTGCCAGCAGCCATCAGAGGGGGTGGAAGAACACTGAAGCTTTCTTT.

The rearrangement uses TRBV5-5 and TRBJ2-1, with D perhaps matching TRBD1 (7 bases). Germline V gene data show CDR1 as SGHKS and CDR2 as YYEKEE (reference sequence). The V and J ends lost 2 bases and 4 bases respectively, with 13 bases between them. CDR3 length: 15 residues. For the CDR3, the DNA is TGTGCCAGCAGCTTCAATTCAGGGGGGTACAATGAGCAGTTCTTC. This translates into CASSFNSGGYNEQFF.

DNA of the CDR3: TGTGCCATCAACGAGGGGGAGGCGGCTTTTAATGGCTACACCTTC. The encoded protein is CAINEGEAAFNGYTF. The V call is TRBV10-3, the J call TRBJ1-2, with D tentatively TRBD1 (6 bases). Trimming took 7 bases from V and 6 from J, leaving 21 bases between them. From germline, CDR1 is ENHRY and CDR2 SYGVKD. This CDR3 contains 15 residues.

A single count supports this clone. The chain couples TRBV18 to TRBJ2-7; D gene ambiguous. V shed 2 bases and J shed 6 bases, with 11 bases lying between them. The CDR3 covers 13 residues. Germline loops: CDR1 KGHSH, CDR2 LQKENI. The CDR3 is CASSPGQQAEQYF. CDR3 nucleotides: TGTGCCAGCTCACCAGGGCAGCAGGCCGAGCAGTACTTC.

The rearrangement links TRBV19 to TRBJ1-1, with D unresolved. Germline V CDR1 and CDR2: LNHDA, SQIVND (reference sequence). The CDR3 is made up of 13 amino acids. Trimming shortened V by 1 base and J by 10 bases, and 13 bases separated the two germline ends. DNA of the CDR3: TGTGCCAGTAGTATAGTCGATGGGTCGAGAGCTTTCTTT. It specifies CASSIVDGSRAFF.

The V gene is TRBV18, the J gene TRBJ1-6; perhaps TRBD1 as D (6 bases). Germline-derived CDR1 and CDR2 are KGHSH and LQKENI. The CDR3 is 16 amino acids. The V end lost 2 bases, the J end lost 7 bases, and 15 bases lay between the germline ends. The CDR3 region is CASSPESGAPNSPLHF. For the CDR3, the DNA is TGTGCCAGCTCACCAGAATCGGGGGCCCCCAATTCACCCCTCCACTTT.

The chain joins TRBV5-6 to TRBJ2-3; 7 bases align to TRBD2. From germline, CDR1 is SGHDT and CDR2 YYEEEE. The V segment lost 2 bases and the J segment 11 bases; nucleotides outside the gene matches: 8. The CDR3 length is 13 residues. CDR3 bases: TGTGCCAGCAGCTTAGCGGGATTAGAGAGGCAGTATTTT. Amino acids: CASSLAGLERQYF.

The V and J genes are TRBV27 and TRBJ1-6; D possibly corresponds to TRBD1 (5 bases). Trimming removed 5 bases from V and 7 bases from J, with 12 bases in between. The CDR3 has 14 amino acids. CDR1 is MNHEY, CDR2 SMNVEV, per germline (reference sequence). CDR3 sequence: CASSLQALNSPLHF. The DNA for the CDR3 is TGTGCCAGCAGTCTACAGGCCTTGAATTCACCCCTCCACTTT.

This chain connects TRBV9 to TRBJ1-2, with 10 positions matching TRBD1. This CDR3 region has 15 residues. Germline V lookup: CDR1 SGDLS, CDR2 YYNGEE. Trimming at V came to 4 bases and at J to 5 bases, leaving 8 bases not matched to a gene. CDR3 DNA sequence: TGTGCCAGCAGCCCCCCGCGGACAGGGGGGTATGGCTACACCTTC. Translating it yields CASSPPRTGGYGYTF. Full variable domain (missing parts from reference TRBV9 and TRBJ1-2): DSGVTQTPKHLITATGQRVTLRCSPRSGDLSVYWYQQSLDQGLQFLIQYYNGEERAKGNILERFSAQQFPDLHSELNLSSLELGDSALYFCASSPPRTGGYGYTFGSGTRLTVV.

The chain joins TRBV18 to TRBJ1-1, with D tentatively TRBD1 (5 bases). CDR1 is KGHSH, CDR2 LQKENI, per germline. Between the trimmed V and J ends, which lost 2 bases and 0 bases, there was a span of 10 bases. The CDR3 is 15 amino acids. CDR3 nucleotide sequence: TGTGCCAGCTCACCAGACAGCTTCATGAACACTGAAGCTTTCTTT. It codes for CASSPDSFMNTEAFF.